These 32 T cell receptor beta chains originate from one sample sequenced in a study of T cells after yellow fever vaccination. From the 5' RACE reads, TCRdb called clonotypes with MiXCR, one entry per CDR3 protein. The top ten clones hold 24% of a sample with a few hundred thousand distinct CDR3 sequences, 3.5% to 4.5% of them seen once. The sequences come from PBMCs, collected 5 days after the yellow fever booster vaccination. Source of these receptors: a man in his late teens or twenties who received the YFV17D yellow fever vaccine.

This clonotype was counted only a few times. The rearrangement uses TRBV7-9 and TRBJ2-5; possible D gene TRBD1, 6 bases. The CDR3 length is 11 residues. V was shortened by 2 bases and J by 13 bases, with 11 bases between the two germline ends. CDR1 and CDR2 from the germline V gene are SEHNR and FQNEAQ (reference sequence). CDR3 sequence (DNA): TGTGCCAGCAGCTTAAACCAGGGGTGGTACTTC. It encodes CASSLNQGWYF.

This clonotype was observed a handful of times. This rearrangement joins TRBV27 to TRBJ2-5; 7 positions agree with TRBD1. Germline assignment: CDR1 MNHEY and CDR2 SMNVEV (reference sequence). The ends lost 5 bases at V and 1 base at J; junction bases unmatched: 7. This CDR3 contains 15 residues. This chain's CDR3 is CASSKRGQIQETQYF. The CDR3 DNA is TGTGCCAGCAGTAAACGGGGACAGATCCAAGAGACCCAGTACTTC.

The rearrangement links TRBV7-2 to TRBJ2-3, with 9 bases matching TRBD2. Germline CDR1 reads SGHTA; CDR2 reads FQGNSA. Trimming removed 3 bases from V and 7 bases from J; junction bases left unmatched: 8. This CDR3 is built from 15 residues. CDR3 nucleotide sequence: TGTGCCAGCAGCTTCGGCGGGGGGGACATTAATACGCAGTATTTT. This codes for CASSFGGGDINTQYF.

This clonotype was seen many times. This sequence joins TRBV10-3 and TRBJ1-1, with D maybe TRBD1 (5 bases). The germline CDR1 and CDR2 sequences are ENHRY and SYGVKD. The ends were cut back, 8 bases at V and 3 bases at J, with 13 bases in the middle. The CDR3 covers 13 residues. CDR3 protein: CAISAGTDTEAFF. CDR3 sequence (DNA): TGTGCCATCTCAGCAGGGACGGACACTGAAGCTTTCTTT.

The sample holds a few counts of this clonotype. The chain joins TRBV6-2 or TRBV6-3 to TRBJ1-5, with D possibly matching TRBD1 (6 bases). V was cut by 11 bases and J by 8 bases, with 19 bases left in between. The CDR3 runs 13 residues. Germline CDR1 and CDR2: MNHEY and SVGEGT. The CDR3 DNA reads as TGTGCCGGGTCTAGGGGGGCCTTTAAGCCCCAGCATTTT. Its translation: CAGSRGAFKPQHF.

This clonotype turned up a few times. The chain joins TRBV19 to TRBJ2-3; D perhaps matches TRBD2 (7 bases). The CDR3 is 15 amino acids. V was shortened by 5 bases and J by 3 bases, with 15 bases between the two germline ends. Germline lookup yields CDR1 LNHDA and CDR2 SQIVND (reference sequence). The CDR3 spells CASSAWGGGTDTQYF. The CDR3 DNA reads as TGTGCCAGTAGTGCTTGGGGGGGCGGGACAGATACGCAGTATTTT.

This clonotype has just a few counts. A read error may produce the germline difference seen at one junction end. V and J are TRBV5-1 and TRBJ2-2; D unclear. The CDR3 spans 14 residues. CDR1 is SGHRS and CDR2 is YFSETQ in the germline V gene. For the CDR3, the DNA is TGCGCCAGCAGCTTGGTTCGGAACTCCGGGGAGCTGTTTTTT. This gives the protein CASSLVRNSGELFF.

The CDR3 reads CASSQDRANEQFF. The CDR3 nucleotides are TGCGCCAGCAGCCAGGACAGGGCCAATGAGCAGTTCTTC. The rearrangement uses TRBV5-1 and TRBJ2-1, with TRBD1 matching over 8 bases. The CDR3 is made up of 13 amino acids. CDR1 and CDR2 (germline): SGHRS, YFSETQ. Losses at the gene ends were 4 bases for V and 6 bases for J; bases not matched to a gene: 3.

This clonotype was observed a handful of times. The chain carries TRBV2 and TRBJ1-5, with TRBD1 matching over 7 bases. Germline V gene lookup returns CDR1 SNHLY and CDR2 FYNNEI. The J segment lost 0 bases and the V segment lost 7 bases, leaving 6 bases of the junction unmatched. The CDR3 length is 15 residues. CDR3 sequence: CASTGTVNSNQPQHF. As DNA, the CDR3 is TGTGCCAGCACCGGGACAGTAAATAGCAATCAGCCCCAGCATTTT.

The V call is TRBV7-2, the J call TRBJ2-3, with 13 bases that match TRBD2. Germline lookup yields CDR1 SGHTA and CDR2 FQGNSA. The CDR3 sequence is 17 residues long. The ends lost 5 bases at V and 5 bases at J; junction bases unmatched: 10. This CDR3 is CASSLLAGGLIGDTQYF. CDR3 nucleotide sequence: TGTGCCAGCAGCCTACTAGCGGGGGGGCTTATCGGAGATACGCAGTATTTT. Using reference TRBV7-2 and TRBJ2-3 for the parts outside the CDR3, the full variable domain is GAGVSQSPSNKVTEKGKDVELRCDPISGHTALYWYRQSLGQGLEFLIYFQGNSAPDKSGLPSDRFSAERTGGSVSTLTIQRTQQEDSAVYLCASSLLAGGLIGDTQYFGPGTRLTVL.

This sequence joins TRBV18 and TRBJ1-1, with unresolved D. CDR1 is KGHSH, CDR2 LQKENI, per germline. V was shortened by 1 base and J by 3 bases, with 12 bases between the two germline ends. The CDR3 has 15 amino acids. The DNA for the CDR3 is TGTGCCAGCTCACCACGGGCCAAGCGATACACTGAAGCTTTCTTT. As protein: CASSPRAKRYTEAFF.

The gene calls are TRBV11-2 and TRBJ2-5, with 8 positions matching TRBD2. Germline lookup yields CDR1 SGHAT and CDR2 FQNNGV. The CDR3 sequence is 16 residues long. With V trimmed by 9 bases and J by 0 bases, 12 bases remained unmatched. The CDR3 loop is CASSKGRGVNQETQYF. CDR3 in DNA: TGTGCCAGTTCAAAGGGGCGGGGGGTTAACCAAGAGACCCAGTACTTC.

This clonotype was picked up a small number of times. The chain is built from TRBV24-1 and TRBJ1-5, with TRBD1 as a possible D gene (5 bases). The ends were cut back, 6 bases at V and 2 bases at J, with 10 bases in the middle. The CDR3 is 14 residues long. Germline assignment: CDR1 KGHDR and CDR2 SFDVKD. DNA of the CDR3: TGTGCCACCAGTAATCCGGGGGGCAATCAGCCCCAGCATTTT. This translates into CATSNPGGNQPQHF.

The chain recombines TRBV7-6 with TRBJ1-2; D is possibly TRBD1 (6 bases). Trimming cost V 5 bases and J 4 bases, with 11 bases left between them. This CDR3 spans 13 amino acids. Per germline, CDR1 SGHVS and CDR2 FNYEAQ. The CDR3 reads CASSEGGLYGYTF. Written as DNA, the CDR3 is TGTGCCAGCAGCGAGGGGGGTCTCTATGGCTACACCTTC.

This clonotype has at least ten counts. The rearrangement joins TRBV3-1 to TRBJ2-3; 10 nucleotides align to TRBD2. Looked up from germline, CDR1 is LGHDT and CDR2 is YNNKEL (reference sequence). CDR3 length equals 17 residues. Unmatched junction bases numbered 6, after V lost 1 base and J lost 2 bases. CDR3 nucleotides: TGTGCCAGCAGCCAAGCAATAGCGGGGGGAGCCACAGATACGCAGTATTTT. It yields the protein CASSQAIAGGATDTQYF.

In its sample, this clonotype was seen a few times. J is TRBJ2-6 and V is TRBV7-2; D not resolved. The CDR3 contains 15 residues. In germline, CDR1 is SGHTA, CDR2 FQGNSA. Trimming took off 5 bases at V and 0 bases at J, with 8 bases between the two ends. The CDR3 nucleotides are TGTGCCAGCAGCCGGAAGAGCTCTGGGGCCAACGTCCTGACTTTC. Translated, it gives CASSRKSSGANVLTF.

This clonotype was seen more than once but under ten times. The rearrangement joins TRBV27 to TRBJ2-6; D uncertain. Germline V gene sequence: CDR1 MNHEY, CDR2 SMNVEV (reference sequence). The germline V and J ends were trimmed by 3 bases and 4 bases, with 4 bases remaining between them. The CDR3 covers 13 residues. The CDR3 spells CASSLVGANVLTF. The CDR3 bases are TGTGCCAGCAGTTTGGTGGGGGCCAACGTCCTGACTTTC.

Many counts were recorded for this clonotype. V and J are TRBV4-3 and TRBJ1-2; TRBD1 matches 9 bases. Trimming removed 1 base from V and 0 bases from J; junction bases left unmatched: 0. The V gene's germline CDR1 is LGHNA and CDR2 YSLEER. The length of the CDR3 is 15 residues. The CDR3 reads CASSQGDRANYGYTF. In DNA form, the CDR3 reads TGCGCCAGCAGCCAAGGGGACAGGGCTAACTATGGCTACACCTTC.

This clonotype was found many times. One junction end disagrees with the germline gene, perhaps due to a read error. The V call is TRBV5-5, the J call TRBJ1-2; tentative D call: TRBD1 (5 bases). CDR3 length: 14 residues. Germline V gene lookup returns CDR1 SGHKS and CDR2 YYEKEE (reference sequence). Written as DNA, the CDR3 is TGTGCCAGCAGCCCTGGGGAGACAGTCTATCGCTACACCTTC. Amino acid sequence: CASSPGETVYRYTF. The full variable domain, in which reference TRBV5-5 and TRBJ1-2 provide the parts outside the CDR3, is DAGVTQSPTHLIKTRGQQVTLRCSPISGHKSVSWYQQVLGQGPQFIFQYYEKEERGRGNFPDRFSARQFPNYSSELNVNALLLGDSALYLCASSPGETVYRYTFGSGTRLTVV.

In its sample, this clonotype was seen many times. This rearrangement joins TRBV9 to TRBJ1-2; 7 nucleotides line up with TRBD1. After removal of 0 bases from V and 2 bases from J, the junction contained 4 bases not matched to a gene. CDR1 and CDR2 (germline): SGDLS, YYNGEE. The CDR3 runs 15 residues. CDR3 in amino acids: CASSVAGTANYGYTF. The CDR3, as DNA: TGTGCCAGCAGCGTAGCTGGGACAGCAAACTATGGCTACACCTTC.

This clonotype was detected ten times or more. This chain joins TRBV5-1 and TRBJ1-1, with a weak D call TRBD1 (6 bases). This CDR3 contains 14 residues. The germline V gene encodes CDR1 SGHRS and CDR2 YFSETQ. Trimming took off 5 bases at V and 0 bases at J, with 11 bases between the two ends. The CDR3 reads CASSQQGMNTEAFF. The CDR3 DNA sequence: TGCGCCAGCAGTCAACAGGGAATGAACACTGAAGCTTTCTTT. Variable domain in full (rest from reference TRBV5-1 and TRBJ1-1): KAGVTQTPRYLIKTRGQQVTLSCSPISGHRSVSWYQQTPGQGLQFLFEYFSETQRNKGNFPGRFSGRQFSNSRSEMNVSTLELGDSALYLCASSQQGMNTEAFFGQGTRLTVV.

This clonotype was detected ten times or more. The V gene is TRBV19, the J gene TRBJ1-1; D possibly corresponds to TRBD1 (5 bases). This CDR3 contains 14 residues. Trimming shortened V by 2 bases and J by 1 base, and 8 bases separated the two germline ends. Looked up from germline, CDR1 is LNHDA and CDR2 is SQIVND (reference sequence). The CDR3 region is CASSIQGGNTEAFF. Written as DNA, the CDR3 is TGTGCCAGTAGTATACAGGGTGGGAACACTGAAGCTTTCTTT.

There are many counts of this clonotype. The CDR3 spells CATTREQGYTGELFF. DNA for the CDR3: TGTGCCACCACGAGGGAACAGGGGTATACCGGGGAGCTGTTTTTT. This chain connects TRBV12-3 or TRBV12-4 to TRBJ2-2, with 7 positions matching TRBD1. V shed 10 bases and J 5 bases; nucleotides not matched to a gene: 13. This CDR3 has 15 amino acids.

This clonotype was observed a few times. The CDR3 coding sequence is TGTGCCAGCAGCTTCACTAGCGGGGGGGCTTTGAGTACAGATACGCAGTATTTT. Its translation is CASSFTSGGALSTDTQYF. The chain is built from TRBV7-8 and TRBJ2-3, with 13 bases lining up with TRBD2. Losses at the gene ends were 3 bases for V and 3 bases for J; bases not matched to a gene: 9. The germline CDR1 and CDR2 sequences are SGHVS and FQNEAQ. The CDR3 has 18 residues.

In nucleotides, the CDR3 is TGTGCCAGCAGGCCGCCTGCGGGGGGGACCACCGGGGAGCTGTTTTTT. Protein product: CASRPPAGGTTGELFF. The chain links TRBV6-6 to TRBJ2-2, with TRBD2 matching 9 bases. The trim removed 6 bases at V and 4 bases at J, leaving 9 bases unmatched. CDR1 MNHNY and CDR2 SVGAGI come from the germline V gene (reference sequence). The CDR3 has 16 amino acids.

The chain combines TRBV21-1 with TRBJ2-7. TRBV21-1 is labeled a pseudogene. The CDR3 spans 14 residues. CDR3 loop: CASSKTSVAYEQYV. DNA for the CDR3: TGTGCCAGCAGCAAAACGTCAGTCGCCTACGAGCAGTACGTC.

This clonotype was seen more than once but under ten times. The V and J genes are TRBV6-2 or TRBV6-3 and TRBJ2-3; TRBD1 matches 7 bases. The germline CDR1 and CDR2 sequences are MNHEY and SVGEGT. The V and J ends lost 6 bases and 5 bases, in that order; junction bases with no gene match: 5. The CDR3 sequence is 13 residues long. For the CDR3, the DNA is TGTGCCAGCAGCCGACAGGGACAAGATACGCAGTATTTT. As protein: CASSRQGQDTQYF.

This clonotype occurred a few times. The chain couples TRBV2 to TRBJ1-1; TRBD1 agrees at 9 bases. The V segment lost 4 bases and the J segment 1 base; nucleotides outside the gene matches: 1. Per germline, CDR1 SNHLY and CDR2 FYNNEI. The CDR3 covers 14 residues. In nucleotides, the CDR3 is TGTGCCAGCAGTGGGGACAGGGCGAACACTGAAGCTTTCTTT. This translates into CASSGDRANTEAFF.

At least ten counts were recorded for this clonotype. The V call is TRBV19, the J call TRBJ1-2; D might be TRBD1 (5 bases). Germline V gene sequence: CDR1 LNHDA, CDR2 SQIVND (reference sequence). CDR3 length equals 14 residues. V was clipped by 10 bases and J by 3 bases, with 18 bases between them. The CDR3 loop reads CATAVDSGYYGYTF. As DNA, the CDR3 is TGTGCCACCGCGGTTGACTCAGGGTACTATGGCTACACCTTC.

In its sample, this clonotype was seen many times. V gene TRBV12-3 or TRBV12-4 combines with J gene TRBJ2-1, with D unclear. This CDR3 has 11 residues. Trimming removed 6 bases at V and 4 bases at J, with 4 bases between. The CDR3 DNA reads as TGTGCCAGCAGCCGTTACAATGAGCAGTTCTTC. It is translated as CASSRYNEQFF.

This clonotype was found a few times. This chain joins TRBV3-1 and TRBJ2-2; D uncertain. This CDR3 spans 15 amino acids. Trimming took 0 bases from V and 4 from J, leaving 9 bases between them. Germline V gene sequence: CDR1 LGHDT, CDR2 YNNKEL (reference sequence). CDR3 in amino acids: CASSQDAAFTGELFF. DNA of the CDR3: TGTGCCAGCAGCCAAGATGCGGCTTTCACCGGGGAGCTGTTTTTT.

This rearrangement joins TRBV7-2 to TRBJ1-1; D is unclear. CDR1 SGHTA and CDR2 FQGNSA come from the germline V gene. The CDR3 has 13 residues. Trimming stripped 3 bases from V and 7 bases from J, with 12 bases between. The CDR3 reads CASSFRPKGEAFF. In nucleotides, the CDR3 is TGTGCCAGCAGCTTCCGGCCGAAGGGTGAAGCTTTCTTT.